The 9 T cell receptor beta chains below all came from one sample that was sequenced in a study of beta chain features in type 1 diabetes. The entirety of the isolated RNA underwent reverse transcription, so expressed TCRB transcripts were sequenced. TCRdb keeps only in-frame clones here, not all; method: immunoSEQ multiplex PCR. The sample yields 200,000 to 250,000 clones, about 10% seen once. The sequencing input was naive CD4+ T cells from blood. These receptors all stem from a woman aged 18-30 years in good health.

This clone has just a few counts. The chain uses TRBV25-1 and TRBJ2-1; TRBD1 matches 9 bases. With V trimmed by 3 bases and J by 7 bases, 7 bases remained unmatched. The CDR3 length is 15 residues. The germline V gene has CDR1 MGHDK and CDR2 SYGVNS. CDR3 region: CASSELGTGINEQFF. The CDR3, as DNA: TGTGCCAGCAGTGAGTTAGGGACAGGGATAAATGAGCAGTTCTTC.

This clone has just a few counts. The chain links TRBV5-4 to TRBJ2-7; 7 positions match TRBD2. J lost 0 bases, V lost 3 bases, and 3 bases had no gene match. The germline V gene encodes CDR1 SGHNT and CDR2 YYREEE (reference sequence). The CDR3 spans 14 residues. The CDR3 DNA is TGTGCCAGCAGCTCATGGACTAGCTCCTACGAGCAGTACTTC. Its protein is CASSSWTSSYEQYF.

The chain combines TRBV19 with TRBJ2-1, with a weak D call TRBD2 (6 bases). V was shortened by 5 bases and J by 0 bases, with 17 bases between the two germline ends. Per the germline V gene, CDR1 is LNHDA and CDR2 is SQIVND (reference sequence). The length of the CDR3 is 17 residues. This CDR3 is CASSARGSGVSYNEQFF. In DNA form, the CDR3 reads TGTGCCAGTAGTGCCAGAGGTAGCGGAGTCTCCTACAATGAGCAGTTCTTC.

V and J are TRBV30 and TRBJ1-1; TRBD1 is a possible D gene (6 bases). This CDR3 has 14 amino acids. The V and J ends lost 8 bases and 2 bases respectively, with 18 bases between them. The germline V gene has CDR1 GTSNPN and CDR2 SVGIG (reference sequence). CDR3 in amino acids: CASNPGQHNTEAFF. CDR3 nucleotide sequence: TGTGCCAGCAACCCAGGACAGCACAACACTGAAGCTTTCTTT.

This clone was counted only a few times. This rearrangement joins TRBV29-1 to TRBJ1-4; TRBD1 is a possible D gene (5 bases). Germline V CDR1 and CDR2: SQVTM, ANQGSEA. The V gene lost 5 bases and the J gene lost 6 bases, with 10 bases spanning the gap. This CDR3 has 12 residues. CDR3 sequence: CSVRQLDEKLFF. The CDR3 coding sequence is TGCAGCGTTCGACAGCTTGATGAAAAACTGTTTTTT.

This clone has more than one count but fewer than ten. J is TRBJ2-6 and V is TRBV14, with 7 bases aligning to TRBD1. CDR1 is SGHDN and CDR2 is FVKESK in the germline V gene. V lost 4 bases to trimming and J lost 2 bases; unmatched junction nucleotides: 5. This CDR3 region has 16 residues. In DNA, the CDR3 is TGTGCCAGCAGCCCACACAGGGGTGCTGGGGCCAACGTCCTGACTTTC. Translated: CASSPHRGAGANVLTF.

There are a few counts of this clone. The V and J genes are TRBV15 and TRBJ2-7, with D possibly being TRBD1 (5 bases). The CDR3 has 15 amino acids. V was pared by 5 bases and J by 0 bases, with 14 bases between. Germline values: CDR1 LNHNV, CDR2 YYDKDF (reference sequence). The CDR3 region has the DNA TGTGCCACCAGCGACCCCCGACAGCTCTCCTACGAGCAGTACTTC. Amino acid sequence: CATSDPRQLSYEQYF.

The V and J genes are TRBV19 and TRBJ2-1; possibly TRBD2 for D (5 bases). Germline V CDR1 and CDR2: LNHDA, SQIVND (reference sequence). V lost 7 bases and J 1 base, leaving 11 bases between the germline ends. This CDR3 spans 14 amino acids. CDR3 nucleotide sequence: TGTGCCAGTATGAGGGCCCCATCCTACAATGAGCAGTTCTTC. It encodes CASMRAPSYNEQFF.

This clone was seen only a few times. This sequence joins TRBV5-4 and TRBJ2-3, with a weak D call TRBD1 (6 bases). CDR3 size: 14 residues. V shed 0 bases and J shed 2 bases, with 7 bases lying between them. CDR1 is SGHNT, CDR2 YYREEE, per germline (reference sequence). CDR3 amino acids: CASSLDRATDTQYF. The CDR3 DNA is TGTGCCAGCAGCTTGGACAGGGCCACAGATACGCAGTATTTT.